Shown below are 24 T cell receptor beta chains from a single sample sequenced in a study of T-cell memory formation after mild COVID-19. One entry per CDR3 protein, called by TCRdb with MiXCR from the 5' RACE reads. Seen here are 350,000 to 400,000 distinct CDR3 sequences, roughly 20% observed once, and the top ten hold approximately 12%. What was sequenced was PBMCs or a T cell subset sorted from them (not recorded which). These receptors came from an adult woman who had mild COVID-19 (a few samples of this study predate the infection). Cell type and time point are not known.

This clonotype has only a few counts. The chain couples TRBV7-9 to TRBJ2-7; no firm D call. Germline V gene data show CDR1 as SEHNR and CDR2 as FQNEAQ (reference sequence). The CDR3 sequence is 14 residues long. V lost 1 base, J lost 3 bases, and 10 bases lay in between. This chain's CDR3 is CASSLVVGFYEQYF. CDR3 DNA sequence: TGTGCCAGCAGCTTAGTGGTGGGGTTCTACGAGCAGTACTTC.

This clonotype has only a few counts. The chain carries TRBV20-1 and TRBJ1-2; D unresolved. Germline V CDR1 and CDR2: DFQATT, SNEGSKA (reference sequence). V was pared by 2 bases and J by 8 bases, with 3 bases between. CDR3 size: 9 residues. CDR3 amino acids: CSARNGYTF. The DNA of the CDR3 is TGCAGTGCTAGAAACGGCTACACCTTC.

This clonotype was found many times. The chain joins TRBV20-1 to TRBJ2-1; D possibly uses TRBD1 or TRBD2 (8 bases each). The CDR3 length is 18 residues. Germline-derived CDR1 and CDR2 are DFQATT and SNEGSKA (reference sequence). V was trimmed by 1 base and J by 7 bases, leaving 26 bases between them. The DNA of the CDR3 is TGCAGTGCTAGAGTTGCAGGGGGCTCAGCGGGAGCTGGGAATGAGCAGTTCTTC. Its protein is CSARVAGGSAGAGNEQFF.

This clonotype was observed a handful of times. The chain has TRBV20-1 and TRBJ1-2; D perhaps matches TRBD1 (6 bases). V lost 1 base to trimming and J lost 6 bases, with 15 bases between them. The CDR3 has 14 residues. Per the germline V gene, CDR1 is DFQATT and CDR2 is SNEGSKA (reference sequence). As DNA, the CDR3 is TGCAGTGCTAGAGTAATCCGGGGGCCTGATGGCTACACCTTC. Encoded protein: CSARVIRGPDGYTF.

This clonotype appeared a few times. The rearrangement uses TRBV6-1 and TRBJ2-3; D not certain. Germline V lookup: CDR1 MNHNS, CDR2 SASEGT. Trimming took 8 bases from V and 0 from J, leaving 9 bases between them. The CDR3 is 13 amino acids. CDR3 in amino acids: CASVFSSTDTQYF. DNA for the CDR3: TGTGCCAGCGTCTTCAGTAGCACAGATACGCAGTATTTT.

The gene calls are TRBV7-2 and TRBJ2-2, with D perhaps TRBD2 (6 bases). Deletions cut 5 bases from V and 8 bases from J, with 15 bases between. CDR3 length: 14 residues. CDR1 SGHTA and CDR2 FQGNSA come from the germline V gene. Here the CDR3 reads CASSPGTWGGELFF. CDR3 bases: TGTGCCAGCAGCCCCGGGACTTGGGGGGGGGAGCTGTTTTTT.

This clonotype has ten or more counts. V and J are TRBV4-2 and TRBJ2-1; 7 nucleotides align to TRBD2. This CDR3 comprises 16 residues. In germline, CDR1 is LGHNA, CDR2 YNFKEQ. Trimming took 1 base from V and 3 from J; bases not matched to a gene: 6. The CDR3 sequence is CASSQGGGSDYNEQFF. CDR3 coding DNA: TGTGCCAGCAGCCAAGGCGGCGGGAGCGACTACAATGAGCAGTTCTTC.

The chain joins TRBV6-5 to TRBJ2-3; no definite D call. CDR3 length: 11 residues. Between the trimmed V and J ends, which lost 8 bases and 5 bases, there was a span of 8 bases. CDR1 and CDR2 from the germline V gene are MNHEY and SVGAGI. Here the CDR3 reads CASADRDTQYF. As DNA, the CDR3 is TGTGCCAGCGCGGATCGAGATACGCAGTATTTT.

CDR3 region: CASSQDPRAGVDWNEQFF. DNA for the CDR3: TGCGCCAGCAGCCAAGATCCACGTGCGGGAGTGGATTGGAATGAGCAGTTCTTC. The chain carries TRBV4-3 and TRBJ2-1, with 7 nucleotides matching TRBD2. Germline loops: CDR1 LGHNA, CDR2 YSLEER. This CDR3 is 18 amino acids long. J gave up 7 bases and V 0 bases, and 15 bases lay outside the gene matches.

The J gene is TRBJ2-7, the V gene TRBV15; D not certain. Germline V gene sequence: CDR1 LNHNV, CDR2 YYDKDF (reference sequence). There are 13 residues in the CDR3. V was trimmed by 6 bases and J by 4 bases, leaving 13 bases between them. The CDR3 coding sequence is TGTGCCACCAGTGATTTAGCCTATTACGAGCAGTACTTC. Protein product: CATSDLAYYEQYF.

The chain uses TRBV28 and TRBJ2-3; D ambiguous. With 3 bases removed from V and 2 bases from J, the gap between germline ends came to 12 bases. The V gene's germline CDR1 is MDHEN and CDR2 SYDVKM. CDR3 size: 15 residues. This CDR3 is CASSFAPPVTDTQYF. The CDR3 region has the DNA TGTGCCAGCAGTTTCGCCCCCCCGGTCACAGATACGCAGTATTTT.

The rearrangement uses TRBV4-1 and TRBJ2-1, with D possibly TRBD1 on 6 matching bases. The CDR3 spans 16 residues. V gave up 1 base and J gave up 4 bases, with 14 bases separating them. CDR1 and CDR2 from the germline V gene are MGHRA and YSYEKL. The chain's CDR3 is CASSQGQAPGYNEQFF. As DNA, the CDR3 is TGCGCCAGCAGCCAAGGACAGGCCCCAGGGTACAATGAGCAGTTCTTC.

This clonotype was detected a few times. V usage is TRBV7-8 and J usage is TRBJ2-1; 14 bases are shared with TRBD2. This CDR3 is 18 amino acids long. Looked up from germline, CDR1 is SGHVS and CDR2 is FQNEAQ. The V segment lost 5 bases and the J segment 1 base; nucleotides outside the gene matches: 7. This CDR3 is CASSLGLAGVASYNEQFF. The CDR3 DNA follows: TGTGCCAGCAGCCTGGGACTAGCGGGAGTAGCGTCCTACAATGAGCAGTTCTTC.

This clonotype has just a few counts. The chain links TRBV20-1 to TRBJ1-4; 7 bases match TRBD1. The junction had 10 bases not matched to a gene; V was cut back by 5 bases and J by 4 bases. The germline gives CDR1 DFQATT, CDR2 SNEGSKA (reference sequence). The CDR3 sequence is 15 residues long. The CDR3 protein is CSARGSTGSNEKLFF. The CDR3 DNA follows: TGCAGTGCTCGAGGTTCGACAGGGAGTAATGAAAAACTGTTTTTT.

This clonotype was observed a few times. The chain couples TRBV4-3 to TRBJ2-1, with 8 bases that match TRBD2. The CDR3 contains 16 residues. The V gene's germline CDR1 is LGHNA and CDR2 YSLEER. V shed 2 bases and J 3 bases; nucleotides not matched to a gene: 6. DNA of the CDR3: TGCGCCAGCAGCCAATTCGCGGGAGGTGGCTACAATGAGCAGTTCTTC. It specifies CASSQFAGGGYNEQFF.

Only a few counts were recorded for this clonotype. CDR3 bases: TGCGCCAGCAGCTTGGGACGGGAAAATTCACCCCTCCACTTT. It is translated as CASSLGRENSPLHF. The chain has TRBV5-1 and TRBJ1-6; no firm D call. V lost 0 bases to trimming and J lost 7 bases, with 8 bases between them. The CDR3 consists of 14 residues. Germline V gene data show CDR1 as SGHRS and CDR2 as YFSETQ.

The V call is TRBV6-2 or TRBV6-3, the J call TRBJ2-1, with D perhaps TRBD1 (6 bases). The germline V and J ends were trimmed by 2 bases and 1 base, with 15 bases remaining between them. The CDR3 consists of 17 residues. Germline-derived CDR1 and CDR2 are MNHEY and SVGEGT. The CDR3 coding sequence is TGTGCCAGCAGTTACAATCCACAGGGAGAGTCCTACAATGAGCAGTTCTTC. Its translation is CASSYNPQGESYNEQFF.

The chain couples TRBV29-1 to TRBJ2-1; 14 bases are a match to TRBD2. The CDR3 totals 11 residues. The V gene's germline CDR1 is SQVTM and CDR2 ANQGSEA. After removal of 6 bases from V and 12 bases from J, the junction contained 1 base not matched to a gene. For the CDR3, the DNA is TGCAGCGTGGGGACTAGCGGGAGGCAGTTCTTC. Translating gives CSVGTSGRQFF.

This clonotype was seen many times. One end of the junction is discordant with germline, which a read error may explain. The chain links TRBV2 to TRBJ2-7, with D possibly matching TRBD1 (5 bases). Germline V gene lookup returns CDR1 SNHLY and CDR2 FYNNEI. The CDR3 has 12 residues. The CDR3 nucleotides read TGTGCCAGCAGTCGTTCAGGGATAGGTCCTTTATTC. Translated: CASSRSGIGPLF.

This clonotype has more than one count but fewer than ten. The chain is built from TRBV7-6 and TRBJ2-1; 7 bases agree with TRBD1. The CDR3 is made up of 17 amino acids. J was trimmed by 0 bases and V by 1 base; bases with no gene match: 6. Looked up from germline, CDR1 is SGHVS and CDR2 is FNYEAQ. The CDR3 bases are TGTGCCAGCAGCTTAGAGTCCCCAGGGGGCTCCTACAATGAGCAGTTCTTC. It encodes CASSLESPGGSYNEQFF.

This clonotype was seen a few times. V and J are TRBV7-6 and TRBJ2-7; 7 bases are a match to TRBD1. The CDR3 totals 16 residues. V lost 6 bases to trimming and J lost 6 bases; unmatched junction nucleotides: 17. Germline CDR1 is SGHVS and CDR2 is FNYEAQ. The CDR3 DNA reads TGTGCCAGCAGTCTAGGGGCGACAGGGCACTCGCGCGAGCAGTACTTC. It translates to CASSLGATGHSREQYF. Combining the CDR3 with reference TRBV7-6 and TRBJ2-7 gives the whole variable domain GAGVSQSPRYKVTKRGQDVALRCDPISGHVSLYWYRQALGQGPEFLTYFNYEAQQDKSGLPNDRFSAERPEGSISTLTIQRTEQRDSAMYRCASSLGATGHSREQYFGPGTRLTVT.

This clonotype was detected many times. J is TRBJ1-2 and V is TRBV6-5; D gene unclear. The CDR3 runs 13 residues. From germline, CDR1 is MNHEY and CDR2 SVGAGI. Trimming stripped 4 bases from V and 8 bases from J, with 14 bases between. CDR3 nucleotide sequence: TGTGCCAGCAGTTCCGGGCCCTTCCTGGGCTACACCTTC. Translating gives CASSSGPFLGYTF.

This clonotype was counted at least ten times. The CDR3 sequence is CASSRDRGHGYTF. DNA of the CDR3: TGTGCCAGCAGCCGGGACAGGGGGCATGGCTACACCTTC. The rearrangement joins TRBV7-2 to TRBJ1-2; TRBD1 matches at 12 bases. CDR3 length: 13 amino acids. The V gene's germline CDR1 is SGHTA and CDR2 FQGNSA. Trimming at V came to 5 bases and at J to 6 bases, leaving 1 base not matched to a gene. Drawing the rest from reference TRBV7-2 and TRBJ1-2, the complete variable domain is GAGVSQSPSNKVTEKGKDVELRCDPISGHTALYWYRQSLGQGLEFLIYFQGNSAPDKSGLPSDRFSAERTGGSVSTLTIQRTQQEDSAVYLCASSRDRGHGYTFGSGTRLTVV.

CDR3 bases: TGTGCCAGCAGTTCAGGGAAGGGAAACACCATATATTTT. Protein: CASSSGKGNTIYF. The chain uses TRBV27 and TRBJ1-3; a weak D match, TRBD1 (5 bases). The V end lost 4 bases, the J end lost 4 bases, and 8 bases lay between the germline ends. CDR1 and CDR2 from the germline V gene are MNHEY and SMNVEV (reference sequence). This CDR3 is built from 13 residues.